The next 15 T cell receptor beta chains were all read from a single sample in a study of glioma-infiltrating T cells. Amplification of TCR alpha and beta CDR3 regions from RNA used iRepertoire nested multiplex PCR. TCRdb reanalysed the multiplex PCR reads using MiXCR and keeps one entry per CDR3 protein. The data contain a few hundred thousand distinct CDR3 sequences, more than 35% of them singletons. Sequenced: glioma tissue, nonneoplastic brain tissue, or PBMCs (not recorded which). These receptors originate from a human donor with low-grade glioma or glioblastoma, undergoing nonglioma brain surgery, or in good health (not recorded which).

To note about this clonotype: This could be a read error, since a much larger clone is one nucleotide away. J is TRBJ2-7 and V is TRBV28, with 13 bases lining up with TRBD2. Germline CDR1 MDHEN, CDR2 SYDVKM. J lost 7 bases, V lost 7 bases, and 10 bases had no gene match. The CDR3 length is 15 residues. CDR3 in amino acids: CASTSGTSGNNEQYF. Here the CDR3 DNA reads TGTGCCAGCACCTCCGGGACTAGCGGGAACAATGAGCAGTACTTC.

The table lists this clonotype with many counts. V is TRBV28 and J is TRBJ1-1; D gene uncertain. Deletions cut 7 bases from V and 0 bases from J, with 15 bases between. The CDR3 loop spans 15 amino acids. The germline V gene has CDR1 MDHEN and CDR2 SYDVKM. Here the CDR3 reads CASIGPIILNTEAFF. The CDR3 DNA is TGTGCCAGCATCGGGCCCATTATATTGAACACTGAAGCTTTCTTT.

The chain has TRBV4-2 and TRBJ2-3; 14 bases agree with TRBD2. CDR1 is LGHNA and CDR2 is YNFKEQ in the germline V gene. Trimming cost V 1 base and J 0 bases; bases outside gene matches: 3. This CDR3 contains 18 residues. The CDR3 DNA reads TGTGCCAGCAGCCAAGGACTAGCGGGAGGGCCTAGCACAGATACGCAGTATTTT. Translating gives CASSQGLAGGPSTDTQYF.

This chain connects TRBV6-2 or TRBV6-3 to TRBJ2-7; either TRBD1 or TRBD2 may supply D (5 bases each). The V gene lost 4 bases and the J gene lost 1 base, with 11 bases spanning the gap. The CDR3 is 14 amino acids. Germline lookup yields CDR1 MNHEY and CDR2 SVGEGT. The DNA of the CDR3 is TGTGCCAGCAGTTTTGAGGGGAGATCCTACGAGCAGTACTTC. The encoded protein is CASSFEGRSYEQYF.

This clonotype was counted once. The conserved final phenylalanine or tryptophan is absent from the CDR3, which likely points to a read error. V is TRBV14 and J is TRBJ1-5; D might be TRBD1 (6 bases). CDR1 and CDR2 from the germline V gene are SGHDN and FVKESK. The CDR3 length is 14 residues. V was clipped by 1 base and J by 5 bases, with 9 bases between them. The DNA of the CDR3 is TGTGCCAGCAGCCAAGTGGGGGCCGATCAGCCCCAGCATTCT. It codes for CASSQVGADQPQHS.

This clonotype was seen many times. V usage is TRBV6-2 or TRBV6-3 and J usage is TRBJ2-1; TRBD2 agrees at 8 bases. V dropped 6 bases and J dropped 5; count of bases not matched to a gene: 6. The length of the CDR3 is 14 residues. Looked up from germline, CDR1 is MNHEY and CDR2 is SVGEGT. The DNA for the CDR3 is TGTGCCAGCAGGGGTAGCGGGAACCACAATGAGCAGTTCTTC. This encodes CASRGSGNHNEQFF.

As to this clonotype: One junction end disagrees with the germline gene, perhaps due to a read error. The chain employs TRBV20-1 and TRBJ2-7; weak D call: TRBD1 (6 bases). CDR1 and CDR2 from the germline V gene are DFQATT and SNEGSKA (reference sequence). This CDR3 is 15 amino acids long. Here the CDR3 DNA reads TGCAGTGCACCGGCCCCCAGGGGATTCTCCCACGAGCAGTACTTC. This encodes CSAPAPRGFSHEQYF.

The table lists this clonotype with many counts. A junction end diverges from the germline sequence, so it may reflect a read error. This chain joins TRBV28 and TRBJ2-3; D is ambiguous. This CDR3 is built from 12 residues. CDR1 is MDHEN, CDR2 SYDVKM, per germline. CDR3 in amino acids: CASSLYTDAQYF. CDR3 nucleotides: TGTGCCAGCAGTTTGTACACAGATGCGCAGTATTTT.

This clonotype was picked up many times. The rearrangement links TRBV27 to TRBJ2-3; D remains ambiguous. V was pared by 1 base and J by 2 bases, with 4 bases between. The CDR3 extends over 13 amino acids. CDR1 is MNHEY, CDR2 SMNVEV, per germline (reference sequence). CDR3 nucleotides: TGTGCCAGCAGTTTATGGGTCACAGATACGCAGTATTTT. Translation: CASSLWVTDTQYF.

The rearrangement links TRBV29-1 to TRBJ2-7, with TRBD1 matching 7 bases. V shed 1 base and J 0 bases; nucleotides not matched to a gene: 6. Germline lookup yields CDR1 SQVTM and CDR2 ANQGSEA. CDR3 length: 15 residues. The CDR3: CSVEARAGGSYEQYF. For the CDR3, the DNA is TGCAGCGTTGAAGCTAGGGCAGGGGGCTCCTACGAGCAGTACTTC.

The chain joins TRBV5-4 to TRBJ1-2; 8 bases are shared with TRBD1. Germline V gene sequence: CDR1 SGHNT, CDR2 YYREEE (reference sequence). V gave up 0 bases and J gave up 5 bases; unmatched junction bases: 9. The CDR3 is 16 amino acids. This CDR3 reads CASSLVNRGNFYGYTF. In DNA form, the CDR3 reads TGTGCCAGCAGCTTGGTCAACAGGGGGAACTTTTATGGCTACACCTTC.

This clonotype showed up just a few times. The chain has TRBV7-8 and TRBJ2-1; the D is unclear. The CDR3 covers 14 residues. The V and J ends lost 1 base and 7 bases respectively, with 11 bases between them. Germline CDR1 and CDR2: SGHVS and FQNEAQ. DNA for the CDR3: TGTGCCAGCAGCTTAGATCGGTTCGGAAATGAGCAGTTCTTC. Protein product: CASSLDRFGNEQFF.

This clonotype was detected once. The rearrangement links TRBV12-3 or TRBV12-4 to TRBJ1-2; D not certain. The length of the CDR3 is 14 residues. V lost 1 base, J lost 0 bases, and 6 bases lay in between. The CDR3: CASSLVRTNYGYTF. CDR3 in DNA: TGTGCCAGCAGTTTAGTGAGGACTAACTATGGCTACACCTTC.

CDR3 loop: CASSGLTYTGELFF. The DNA of the CDR3 is TGTGCCAGCAGTGGACTAACTTACACCGGGGAGCTGTTTTTT. This rearrangement joins TRBV6-2 or TRBV6-3 to TRBJ2-2; D is perhaps TRBD2 (6 bases). Germline CDR1 and CDR2: MNHEY and SVGEGT. V lost 5 bases to trimming and J lost 3 bases, with 10 bases between them. CDR3 length: 14 residues.

This clonotype was detected a few times. This chain joins TRBV6-5 and TRBJ2-7; 8 bases line up with TRBD2. This CDR3 region has 13 residues. V lost 5 bases to trimming and J lost 3 bases; unmatched junction nucleotides: 3. CDR1 MNHEY and CDR2 SVGAGI come from the germline V gene. CDR3 DNA: TGTGCCAGCAGTCCACTAGCGGTCTACGAGCAGTACTTC. It is translated as CASSPLAVYEQYF.